The source of this T cell receptor beta chain is a study of tumor-infiltrating lymphocytes in localized non-small cell lung cancer (dated by TCRdb to the early 2020s). Broadly, across the study: Several histologies were represented in the cohort, which also included both smokers and never-smokers as well as patients whose samples were collected after neoadjuvant chemotherapy. Each patient provided resected tumor tissue plus uninvolved lung tissue from the same patient, with the uninvolved lung tissue described as non-adjacent to the tumor. The same patients underwent several integrated assays, with TCR sequencing performed together with flow cytometry, multiplex immunofluorescence, RNA-seq, exome sequencing and proteomics. The overall ICON cohort was composed of about 150 surgical patients with localized non-small cell lung cancer whose tumors were resected. A total of about 59 patients were part of the paired comparison of immunoSEQ T-cell fraction between tumor and uninvolved lung.

Per the germline V gene (reference sequence), MNHEY is the CDR1 and SMNVEV is the CDR2. Its CDR3 holds 14 amino acids, cysteine through phenylalanine. The entry retains the CDR3 DNA only, 42 bases that are in frame from base 1. Here V drops 6 bases and J drops 2 bases, and the junction holds 5 bases not matched to any gene. The T-cell fraction in tumor and uninvolved lung tissue was provided by TCR sequencing with the immunoSEQ assay. In the authors' own workflow: To analyze survival, patients were divided into a high T-cell fraction group (upper tertile) and a low T-cell fraction group (lower two tertiles), and the two groups were compared using a log-rank test. A signed-rank test was used to test differences in T-cell fraction between paired tumor and uninvolved lung samples. TCRdb stores this immuneACCESS table with in-frame sequences only. Part of the clones is absent; in the studies checked, under half of the shortfall reflects unresolved V genes, and no reason is known for the rest. The V and J calls and clone size are taken from that table; D and trimming were inferred from the DNA. The sample table shows under 15,000 clones, and 78% are seen once. Roughly 4.5% of the sample comes from the top ten.

The full study reports these points: Since assay coverage differed from patient to patient depending on how much tissue was available, TCR sequencing was done for only a subset of the cohort. Consistent with immunofluorescence CD3 counts, TCRbeta sequencing supported greater T cell infiltration in tumors than in uninvolved lung tissue. Because different pieces of the same tissue were used for different assays, technical variation could not be separated from intratumor heterogeneity. The TCR-derived T-cell fraction showed no difference between the flow cytometry-defined immunotypes IM1 (good prognosis) and IM2 (poor prognosis). Tumor T-cell fraction from TCR sequencing was not associated with recurrence-free survival (p = 0.61).

This clone was detected only once. What this receptor recognizes is not known. It has no much larger one-base neighbor in the sample; base qualities were not kept. Enrollment in ICON was initiated in April 2016, and the last patient was enrolled in 2018. Fresh tumor and matched uninvolved tissue for in-depth immune analyses, including TCR sequencing, were collected from a subcohort of some 69 patients. No cell sorting was done, and TCR sequencing was instead run on DNA isolated from bulk tissue. Specimen: lung tumor tissue. Rearrangement joined TRBV27 to TRBJ2-3; 7 junctional bases match TRBD2. The clonotype was recovered from a human donor with non-small cell lung cancer. The DNA sequence is given as TGTGCCAGCAGGCTAGCGGAGTTCACAGATACGCAGTATTTT. Translated, it reads CASRLAEFTDTQYF.